Following are 6 T cell receptor beta chains from one sample sequenced in a study of T cell responses to AZD1222 COVID-19 vaccine (dated by TCRdb to 2020 to 2022). The time point label, as the study defines it: about 28 days (+/-7) after the second vaccine dose. This specimen's treatment or condition label, interpreted: meningococcal conjugate vaccine given as trial control. Receptor amplification or capture employed the immunoSEQ multiplex PCR assay. Drawn from immuneACCESS, this table holds only the in-frame rearrangements with V and J called that TCRdb kept. Clones are partly lost; checked studies trace under half to an unresolved V gene and leave the rest unexplained. The sample has about 180,000 clones on record, around 90% of them singletons. The top ten clones comprise 4% to 4.5% of the sample. Here the sequenced sample was peripheral blood, taken 28 days after the second dose of the MenACWY control vaccine. These receptors came from an adult who received the MenACWY meningococcal vaccine as a control.

CDR3 DNA: TGCGCCAGCAGTGTAGGGAGAGACAATGAGCAGTTCTTC. This sequence encodes CASSVGRDNEQFF. The rearrangement links TRBV10-2 to TRBJ2-1, with TRBD2 as a possible D gene (5 bases). Trimming took 4 bases from V and 5 from J, leaving 9 bases between them. Germline CDR1 reads WSHSY; CDR2 reads SAAADI. This CDR3 contains 13 residues.

This chain uses TRBV5-1 with TRBJ2-7, with 7 positions matching TRBD2. Germline V gene data show CDR1 as SGHRS and CDR2 as YFSETQ. Germline trimming cut 4 bases from V and 1 base from J; bases unmatched to any gene: 8. This CDR3 spans 15 amino acids. The DNA for the CDR3 is TGCGCCAGCAGCCGCGGGGGAGGGCCTTCCTACGAGCAGTACTTC. Its translation is CASSRGGGPSYEQYF.

V is TRBV18 and J is TRBJ2-7; D call uncertain. The CDR3 has 14 residues. With 3 bases removed from V and 9 bases from J, the gap between germline ends came to 18 bases. The germline V gene has CDR1 KGHSH and CDR2 LQKENI. The CDR3 loop reads CASSPETGPTLQYF. The CDR3 coding sequence is TGTGCCAGCTCACCCGAGACTGGGCCAACGTTGCAGTACTTC.

This chain joins TRBV5-1 and TRBJ2-4, with 8 nucleotides matching TRBD1. The length of the CDR3 is 13 residues. The germline V gene encodes CDR1 SGHRS and CDR2 YFSETQ. Trimming cost V 4 bases and J 6 bases; bases outside gene matches: 3. CDR3 DNA sequence: TGCGCCAGCAGCCCTGACAGGGGAAACATTCAGTACTTC. Translation: CASSPDRGNIQYF.

This chain uses TRBV30 with TRBJ1-4; the match to TRBD1 covers 7 bases. Germline CDR1 is GTSNPN and CDR2 is SVGIG (reference sequence). The V and J ends lost 5 bases and 5 bases, in that order; junction bases with no gene match: 8. The CDR3 runs 14 residues. CDR3 amino acids: CAWAPGQSNEKLFF. In DNA, the CDR3 is TGTGCCTGGGCTCCGGGACAGTCGAATGAAAAACTGTTTTTT. Filled out from reference TRBV30 and TRBJ1-4, the complete variable domain reads SQTIHQWPATLVQPVGSPLSLECTVEGTSNPNLYWYRQAAGRGLQLLFYSVGIGQISSEVPQNLSASRPQDRQFILSSKKLLLSDSGFYLCAWAPGQSNEKLFFGSGTQLSVL.

V and J are TRBV20-1 and TRBJ2-7; D call uncertain. Trimming took 5 bases from V and 3 from J, leaving 8 bases between them. Germline CDR1 is DFQATT and CDR2 is SNEGSKA (reference sequence). This CDR3 is 11 amino acids long. The CDR3 is CSAPVIYEQYF. As DNA, the CDR3 is TGCAGTGCTCCGGTAATCTACGAGCAGTACTTC.